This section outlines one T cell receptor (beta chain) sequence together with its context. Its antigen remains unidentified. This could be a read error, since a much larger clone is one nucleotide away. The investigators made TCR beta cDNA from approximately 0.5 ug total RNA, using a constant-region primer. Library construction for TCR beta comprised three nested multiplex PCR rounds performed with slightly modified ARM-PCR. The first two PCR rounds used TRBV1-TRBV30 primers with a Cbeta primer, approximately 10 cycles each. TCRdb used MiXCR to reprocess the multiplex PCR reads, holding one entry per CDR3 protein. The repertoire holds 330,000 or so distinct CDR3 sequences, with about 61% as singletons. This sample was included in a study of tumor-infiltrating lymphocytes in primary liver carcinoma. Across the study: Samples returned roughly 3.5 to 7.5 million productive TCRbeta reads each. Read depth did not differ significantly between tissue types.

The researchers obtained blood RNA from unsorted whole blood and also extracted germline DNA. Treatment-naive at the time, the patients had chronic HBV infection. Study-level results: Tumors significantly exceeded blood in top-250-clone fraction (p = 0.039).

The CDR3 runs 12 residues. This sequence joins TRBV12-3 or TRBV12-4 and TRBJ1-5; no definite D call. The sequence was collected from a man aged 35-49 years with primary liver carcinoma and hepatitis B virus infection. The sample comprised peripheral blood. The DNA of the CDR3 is TGTGCCAGCACTCGGGCTGGTCAGCCCCGGCATTTT. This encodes CASTRAGQPRHF.